This T cell receptor beta chain was recorded in a study of T cell responses to AZD1222 COVID-19 vaccine. The protocol was immunoSEQ multiplex PCR, while the TCRdb copy is restricted to in-frame clones and leaves out a portion. The sample has 100,000 to 130,000 clones; around 84% are singletons. Germline values: CDR1 LGHDT, CDR2 YNNKEL (reference sequence). The CDR3 contains 13 residues. V was pared by 2 bases and J by 7 bases, with 6 bases between. Sequenced here: peripheral blood, sampled on day 0 of AZD1222 vaccination. The chain couples TRBV3-1 (or the pseudogene TRBV3-2) to TRBJ1-6, with D hard to call. The clonotype originates from an adult in good health. CDR3 sequence reads: CASSQRGNSPLHF. DNA of the CDR3: TGTGCCAGCAGCCAAAGAGGGAATTCACCCCTCCACTTT.